Below, 26 T cell receptor beta chains from the same sample are listed, as sequenced in a study of beta chain features in type 1 diabetes. Reverse transcription of all isolated RNA meant that expressed TCRB transcripts were sequenced. The repertoire was sequenced with immunoSEQ multiplex PCR; TCRdb's copy has only in-frame clones and lacks some. The sample shows under 400,000 clones, about 20% of them seen only once. Input material: naive CD4+ T cells from blood. The receptors were gathered from a woman younger than 30 in good health.

This clone was seen only a few times. V gene TRBV19 combines with J gene TRBJ2-7; maybe TRBD1 (5 bases). Germline V gene lookup returns CDR1 LNHDA and CDR2 SQIVND (reference sequence). V lost 6 bases to trimming and J lost 5 bases, with 17 bases between them. CDR3 size: 14 residues. In nucleotides, the CDR3 is TGTGCCAGTAGCTCGGACACGGTTAGCCACGAGCAGTACTTC. The encoded protein is CASSSDTVSHEQYF.

Only one count was recorded for this clone. The chain uses TRBV4-3 and TRBJ1-2, with D tentatively TRBD1 (5 bases). The CDR3 is 14 residues long. V was shortened by 2 bases and J by 4 bases, with 11 bases between the two germline ends. Germline V gives CDR1 LGHNA, CDR2 YSLEER. The CDR3 sequence: CASSQRPGLYGYTF. As DNA, the CDR3 is TGCGCCAGCAGCCAACGTCCGGGACTCTATGGCTACACCTTC.

This chain uses TRBV19 with TRBJ1-2, with TRBD1 as a possible D gene (5 bases). V was clipped by 5 bases and J by 0 bases, with 7 bases between them. CDR3 length equals 13 residues. From germline, CDR1 is LNHDA and CDR2 SQIVND (reference sequence). Here the CDR3 DNA reads TGTGCCAGTAGTGCAGGGACTAACTATGGCTACACCTTC. Its protein is CASSAGTNYGYTF.

The chain recombines TRBV2 with TRBJ1-1; D uncertain. Trimming stripped 0 bases from V and 4 bases from J, with 9 bases between. Germline V gene lookup returns CDR1 SNHLY and CDR2 FYNNEI. The CDR3 has 14 residues. The CDR3 sequence: CASSEAGVSTEAFF. The CDR3, as DNA: TGTGCCAGCAGTGAAGCGGGAGTTTCCACTGAAGCTTTCTTT. The full variable domain, with the rest looked up from reference TRBV2 and TRBJ1-1, is EPEVTQTPSHQVTQMGQEVILRCVPISNHLYFYWYRQILGQKVEFLVSFYNNEISEKSEIFDDQFSVERPDGSNFTLKIRSTKLEDSAMYFCASSEAGVSTEAFFGQGTRLTVV.

This chain uses TRBV5-1 with TRBJ2-1, with D unresolved. Germline CDR1 reads SGHRS; CDR2 reads YFSETQ. The V gene lost 6 bases and the J gene lost 10 bases, with 17 bases spanning the gap. The CDR3 loop spans 13 amino acids. CDR3 in DNA: TGCGCCAGCAAAGCTAGTTTTTTGTGGGAGCAGTTCTTC. It is translated as CASKASFLWEQFF.

This clone has only a few counts. The chain has TRBV7-9 and TRBJ2-5, with 10 positions matching TRBD2. Trimming cost V 5 bases and J 5 bases; bases outside gene matches: 14. The CDR3 consists of 17 residues. Germline V gene sequence: CDR1 SEHNR, CDR2 FQNEAQ (reference sequence). In nucleotides, the CDR3 is TGTGCCAGCAGCCCATTGCTATCTAGCGGGAGTGATGAGACCCAGTACTTC. Translated, it gives CASSPLLSSGSDETQYF.

The chain recombines TRBV19 with TRBJ1-1; tentative D call: TRBD1 (6 bases). Deletions cut 5 bases from V and 1 base from J, with 11 bases between. The CDR3 is made up of 14 amino acids. CDR1 is LNHDA and CDR2 is SQIVND in the germline V gene (reference sequence). The CDR3 protein is CASSYGQRNTEAFF. The CDR3 coding sequence is TGTGCCAGTAGTTATGGACAGAGGAACACTGAAGCTTTCTTT.

This chain uses TRBV4-1 with TRBJ2-1, with 9 bases identical to TRBD2. Germline CDR1 and CDR2: MGHRA and YSYEKL. V gave up 3 bases and J gave up 3 bases; unmatched junction bases: 15. There are 19 residues in the CDR3. In DNA, the CDR3 is TGCGCCAGCAGCCAGGGGATGACTAGCGGCATCGCTTACTACAATGAGCAGTTCTTC. Translating it yields CASSQGMTSGIAYYNEQFF.

This clone has just a few counts. The CDR3 here is CASSPWPRANSPLHF. CDR3 nucleotide sequence: TGTGCCAGCTCACCATGGCCCAGGGCTAATTCACCCCTCCACTTT. The genes are TRBV18 and TRBJ1-6, with TRBD1 as a possible D gene (5 bases). CDR1 and CDR2 (germline): KGHSH, LQKENI. With 2 bases removed from V and 6 bases from J, the gap between germline ends came to 11 bases. The CDR3 sequence is 15 residues long.

The CDR3, as DNA: TGTGCCAGCAGTGGACAGGGATGGGATCAGCCCCAGCATTTT. This gives the protein CASSGQGWDQPQHF. The chain combines TRBV14 with TRBJ1-5; 8 bases map to TRBD1. Germline values: CDR1 SGHDN, CDR2 FVKESK. The CDR3 runs to 14 residues. The V gene end was trimmed by 6 bases and the J gene end by 5 bases; junction bases not matched to a gene: 6.

This chain links TRBV10-3 with TRBJ1-6; D may be TRBD1 (6 bases). Per germline, CDR1 ENHRY and CDR2 SYGVKD. CDR3 length: 17 residues. V dropped 5 bases and J dropped 10 bases, with 24 bases sitting between them. The CDR3 DNA is TGTGCCATCAGTCCTGGACCTTACAGGGCGCTGGGGTCACCCCTCCACTTT. Its protein is CAISPGPYRALGSPLHF.

This clone has a handful of counts. The chain uses TRBV5-1 and TRBJ2-3; 13 positions match TRBD2. With V trimmed by 4 bases and J by 7 bases, 6 bases remained unmatched. This CDR3 has 15 residues. Germline CDR1 reads SGHRS; CDR2 reads YFSETQ. CDR3 nucleotides: TGCGCCAGCAGCCAAGCGGGACTAGCGGGGAATACGCAGTATTTT. Protein sequence: CASSQAGLAGNTQYF.

V gene TRBV4-2 combines with J gene TRBJ1-2; TRBD1 matches at 7 bases. V was clipped by 0 bases and J by 4 bases; unmatched bases: 5. The germline CDR1 and CDR2 sequences are LGHNA and YNFKEQ. The CDR3 extends over 15 amino acids. CDR3 sequence: CASSQDKGAVYGYTF. The CDR3 DNA reads TGTGCCAGCAGCCAAGATAAGGGGGCCGTCTATGGCTACACCTTC.

The CDR3: CASSLTGPFYEQYF. The CDR3 DNA is TGCGCCAGCAGCTTGACAGGGCCCTTTTACGAGCAGTACTTC. The chain has TRBV5-1 and TRBJ2-7; D is possibly TRBD1 (6 bases). Between the trimmed V and J ends, which lost 1 base and 4 bases, there was a span of 12 bases. Looked up from germline, CDR1 is SGHRS and CDR2 is YFSETQ. This CDR3 region has 14 residues.

The chain joins TRBV15 to TRBJ2-7; 9 nucleotides agree with TRBD2. V lost 5 bases and J lost 0; bases outside the gene matches: 11. Per germline, CDR1 LNHNV and CDR2 YYDKDF (reference sequence). The CDR3 length is 17 residues. This CDR3 reads CATSSPRLADSSYEQYF. In nucleotides, the CDR3 is TGTGCCACCAGCTCCCCCCGACTAGCGGATTCCTCCTACGAGCAGTACTTC.

V usage is TRBV6-5 and J usage is TRBJ2-5, with 7 bases lining up with TRBD2. J was trimmed by 2 bases and V by 6 bases; bases with no gene match: 9. The CDR3 length is 15 residues. The V gene's germline CDR1 is MNHEY and CDR2 SVGAGI. The CDR3 here is CASRGIVGGQETQYF. In DNA, the CDR3 is TGTGCCAGCAGAGGAATTGTGGGGGGGCAAGAGACCCAGTACTTC.

This clone has only a few counts. The chain is built from TRBV5-1 and TRBJ2-1, with 7 nucleotides matching TRBD2. V was pared by 0 bases and J by 4 bases, with 7 bases of the junction left unmatched. In germline, CDR1 is SGHRS, CDR2 YFSETQ. The CDR3 runs to 16 residues. In DNA, the CDR3 is TGCGCCAGCAGCTTGGGATCTCTAGCGGAGTACAATGAGCAGTTCTTC. Protein: CASSLGSLAEYNEQFF. Combining the CDR3 with reference TRBV5-1 and TRBJ2-1 gives the whole variable domain KAGVTQTPRYLIKTRGQQVTLSCSPISGHRSVSWYQQTPGQGLQFLFEYFSETQRNKGNFPGRFSGRQFSNSRSEMNVSTLELGDSALYLCASSLGSLAEYNEQFFGPGTRLTVL.

This chain uses TRBV7-9 with TRBJ2-7; the D is unclear. V dropped 5 bases and J dropped 0 bases, with 11 bases sitting between them. The CDR3 is made up of 14 amino acids. Germline CDR1 reads SEHNR; CDR2 reads FQNEAQ (reference sequence). The DNA for the CDR3 is TGTGCCAGCAGCGGGCCGCTGAGCTCCTACGAGCAGTACTTC. Amino acids: CASSGPLSSYEQYF.

The V gene is TRBV27, the J gene TRBJ2-6; 7 bases are shared with TRBD1. Looked up from germline, CDR1 is MNHEY and CDR2 is SMNVEV (reference sequence). The J segment lost 2 bases and the V segment lost 5 bases, leaving 9 bases of the junction unmatched. The length of the CDR3 is 17 residues. The CDR3 sequence: CASSPTTGRAGANVLTF. The CDR3 nucleotides are TGTGCCAGCAGTCCGACGACAGGGCGGGCTGGGGCCAACGTCCTGACTTTC. Full variable domain (outside the CDR3, taken from reference TRBV27 and TRBJ2-6): EAQVTQNPRYLITVTGKKLTVTCSQNMNHEYMSWYRQDPGLGLRQIYYSMNVEVTDKGDVPEGYKVSRKEKRNFPLILESPSPNQTSLYFCASSPTTGRAGANVLTFGAGSRLTVL.

This rearrangement joins TRBV2 to TRBJ2-2; no reliable D call. The CDR3 sequence is 14 residues long. Per germline, CDR1 SNHLY and CDR2 FYNNEI. Between the trimmed V and J ends, which lost 7 bases and 1 base, there was a span of 10 bases. The DNA for the CDR3 is TGTGCCAGCAAAGTTGTCGGGAACACCGGGGAGCTGTTTTTT. Its protein is CASKVVGNTGELFF.

The chain links TRBV30 to TRBJ1-2; the D is unclear. Trimming took 0 bases from V and 7 from J, leaving 15 bases between them. The CDR3 covers 14 residues. Germline V gene data show CDR1 as GTSNPN and CDR2 as SVGIG (reference sequence). The CDR3 sequence is CAWSVRLGEGGYTF. The CDR3 DNA reads as TGTGCCTGGAGTGTACGACTCGGCGAAGGTGGCTACACCTTC.

The chain joins TRBV25-1 to TRBJ2-1; 7 bases fit TRBD2. CDR1 is MGHDK, CDR2 SYGVNS, per germline. V lost 3 bases and J lost 8; bases outside the gene matches: 10. There are 15 residues in the CDR3. The CDR3 DNA is TGTGCCAGCAGTGATGAACCAGCGGGGATGGATGAGCAGTTCTTC. As protein: CASSDEPAGMDEQFF.

The gene calls are TRBV5-4 and TRBJ1-1; tentative D call: TRBD1 (5 bases). CDR3 length: 14 residues. Per germline, CDR1 SGHNT and CDR2 YYREEE (reference sequence). Trimming shortened V by 6 bases and J by 8 bases, and 20 bases separated the two germline ends. The CDR3 region is CASTPGGAGEEAFF. For the CDR3, the DNA is TGTGCCAGCACCCCGGGAGGGGCAGGAGAAGAAGCTTTCTTT.

The chain carries TRBV6-5 and TRBJ1-1; 8 positions match TRBD1. CDR1 is MNHEY and CDR2 is SVGAGI in the germline V gene. V gave up 5 bases and J gave up 2 bases; unmatched junction bases: 7. The CDR3 covers 15 residues. The DNA for the CDR3 is TGTGCCAGCAGTACAGCCGGGACAGGTAACACTGAAGCTTTCTTT. The encoded protein is CASSTAGTGNTEAFF.

This clone was observed a few times. This rearrangement joins TRBV5-1 to TRBJ2-3; maybe TRBD2 (5 bases). The CDR3 spans 15 residues. Trimming shortened V by 1 base and J by 0 bases, and 9 bases separated the two germline ends. CDR1 is SGHRS and CDR2 is YFSETQ in the germline V gene. The CDR3 bases are TGCGCCAGCAGCTTGAATAGCGCAAGCACAGATACGCAGTATTTT. It translates to CASSLNSASTDTQYF.

The chain joins TRBV11-3 to TRBJ2-1; 8 bases fit TRBD1. Germline CDR1 reads SGHNT; CDR2 reads YENEEA. V shed 3 bases, J shed 6 bases, and the junction held 7 bases outside the gene matches. There are 15 residues in the CDR3. The chain's CDR3 is CASSLDRALGNEQFF. The CDR3 DNA reads TGTGCCAGCAGCTTGGACAGGGCATTGGGCAATGAGCAGTTCTTC.